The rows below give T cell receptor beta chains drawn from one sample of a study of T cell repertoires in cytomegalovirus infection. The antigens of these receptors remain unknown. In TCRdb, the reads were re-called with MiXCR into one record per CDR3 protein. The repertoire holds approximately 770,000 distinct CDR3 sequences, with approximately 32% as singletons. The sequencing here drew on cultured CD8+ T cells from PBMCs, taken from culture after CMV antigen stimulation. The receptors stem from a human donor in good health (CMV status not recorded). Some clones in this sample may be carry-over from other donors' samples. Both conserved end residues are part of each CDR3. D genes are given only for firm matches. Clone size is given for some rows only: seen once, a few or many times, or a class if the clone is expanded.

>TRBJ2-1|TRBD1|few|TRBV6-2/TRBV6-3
CASSYGTGINEQFF
TGTGCCAGCAGTTACGGGACAGGGATCAATGAGCAGTTCTTC
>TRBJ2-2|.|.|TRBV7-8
CASSSLGGRTGELFF
TGTGCCAGCAGCTCCTTGGGGGGGCGAACCGGGGAGCTGTTTTTT
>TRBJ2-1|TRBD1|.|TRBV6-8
CASSFGQDYNEQFF
TGTGCCAGCAGTTTCGGACAGGACTACAATGAGCAGTTCTTC
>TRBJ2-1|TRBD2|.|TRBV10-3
CAISRTTKRTSGGPRGYNEQFF
TGTGCCATCAGCCGAACGACTAAGAGGACTAGCGGGGGTCCACGCGGGTACAATGAGCAGTTCTTC
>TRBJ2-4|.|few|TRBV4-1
CASSQAGLAKNIQYF
TGCGCCAGCAGCCAAGCCGGGCTAGCCAAAAACATTCAGTACTTC
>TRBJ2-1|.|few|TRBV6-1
CASSEPGFYEQFF
TGTGCCAGCAGTGAACCGGGATTCTACGAGCAGTTCTTC
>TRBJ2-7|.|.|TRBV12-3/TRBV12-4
CASSSPPLHEQYF
TGTGCCAGCAGTTCCCCACCTCTCCACGAGCAGTACTTC
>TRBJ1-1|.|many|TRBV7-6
CASSLTGTEAFF
TGTGCCAGCAGCCTAACTGGCACTGAAGCTTTCTTT
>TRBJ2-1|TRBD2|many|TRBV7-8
CASSFRTSGGPYNEQFF
TGTGCCAGCAGCTTCCGGACTAGCGGGGGCCCATACAATGAGCAGTTCTTC
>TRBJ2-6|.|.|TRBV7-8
CASSPPAGANVLTF
TGTGCCAGCAGCCCCCCTGCTGGGGCCAACGTCCTGACTTTC
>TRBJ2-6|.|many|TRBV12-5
CASGPFVSAGANVLTF
TGTGCTAGTGGTCCCTTCGTGTCTGCTGGGGCCAACGTCCTGACTTTC
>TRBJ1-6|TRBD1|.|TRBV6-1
CASKRGGANSPLHF
TGTGCCAGCAAGAGAGGGGGCGCAAATTCACCCCTCCACTTT
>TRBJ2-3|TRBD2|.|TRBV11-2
CASSSWVSGGTDTQYF
TGTGCCAGCAGCTCGTGGGTTAGCGGGGGGACAGATACGCAGTATTTT
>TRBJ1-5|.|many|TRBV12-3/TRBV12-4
CASSPTGDYQPQHF
TGTGCCAGCAGCCCTACAGGAGATTATCAGCCCCAGCATTTT
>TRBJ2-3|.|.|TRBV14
CASSPRVRDSTDTQYF
TGTGCCAGCAGTCCAAGGGTGCGGGATAGCACAGATACGCAGTATTTT
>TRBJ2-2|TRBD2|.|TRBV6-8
CASSYSRAGGLNTGELFF
TGTGCCAGCAGTTACTCGAGAGCGGGGGGCCTGAACACCGGGGAGCTGTTTTTT
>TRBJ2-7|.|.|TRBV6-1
CASSEITPGLYEQYF
TGTGCCAGCAGTGAAATTACCCCCGGGCTCTACGAGCAGTACTTC
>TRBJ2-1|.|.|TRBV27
CASSFWENEQFF
TGTGCCAGCAGTTTCTGGGAAAATGAGCAGTTCTTC
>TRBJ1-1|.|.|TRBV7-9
CASSPRDTEGTEAFF
TGTGCCAGCAGCCCACGAGACACGGAGGGCACTGAAGCTTTCTTT
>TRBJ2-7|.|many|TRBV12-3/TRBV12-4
CASSPGRTEQYF
TGTGCCAGCAGCCCAGGACGGACCGAGCAGTACTTC
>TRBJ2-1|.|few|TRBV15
CATSRDRGSYNEQFF
TGTGCCACCAGCAGAGACCGGGGCAGCTACAATGAGCAGTTCTTC
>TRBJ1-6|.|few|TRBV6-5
CASSFDSLTLHF
TGTGCCAGCAGTTTCGACAGTCTGACCCTCCACTTT
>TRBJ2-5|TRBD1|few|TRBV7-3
CASSPRTGEYETQYF
TGTGCCAGCAGCCCCCGGACAGGTGAATACGAGACCCAGTACTTC
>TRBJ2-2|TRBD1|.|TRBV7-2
CASSLVPGQGKTGELFF
TGTGCCAGCAGCTTAGTCCCGGGACAGGGGAAAACCGGGGAGCTGTTTTTT
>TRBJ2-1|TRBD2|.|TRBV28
CASSLVGLVKSHEQFF
TGTGCCAGCAGTTTAGTGGGACTAGTGAAGTCCCATGAGCAGTTCTTC
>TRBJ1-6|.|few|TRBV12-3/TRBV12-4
CASSNVDGYNSPLHF
TGTGCCAGCAGCAATGTTGACGGATATAATTCACCCCTCCACTTT